A single T cell receptor (beta chain) is shown here with its context. The record originates from a study of cytomegalovirus exposure and HLA in healthy donors. The primer mix had 60 Vbeta and 13 Jbeta primers. Repertoires were generated with immunoSEQ multiplex PCR, while TCRdb's copy carries only in-frame clones and drops some. The sample consists of 150,000 or so clones, approximately 70% of them appearing once. This TCR came from a woman aged 55-69 years in good health and CMV-seropositive. The source material was PBMCs.

In nucleotides, the CDR3 is TGCGCCAGCAGCCGAGCAGGCGCCTCCTACAATGAGCAGTTCTTC. This translates into CASSRAGASYNEQFF. The rearrangement uses TRBV4-1 and TRBJ2-1; no reliable D call. The germline CDR1 and CDR2 sequences are MGHRA and YSYEKL. V lost 4 bases, J lost 0 bases, and 10 bases lay in between. This CDR3 has 15 amino acids.